This TCR beta chain was recovered during a study of cytomegalovirus exposure and HLA in healthy donors. Concerning this clone: The target antigen is unknown.

Study findings and constraints: Researchers reported from a later analysis that most CMV-associated TCR beta chains appeared HLA-restricted.

Use of 60 Vbeta and 13 Jbeta primers characterized the PCR. Sequencing used immunoSEQ multiplex PCR; TCRdb keeps in-frame clones, though not all of them. The sample lists about 200,000 clones, about four fifths occurring once. Sequencing input: PBMCs. This clonotype was sampled from a boy aged 2 to 10 in good health and CMV-seronegative.

CDR3 in DNA: TGTGCCAGCAGTGATAAGGAGAGGTACTCACCCCTCCACTTT. Translating it yields CASSDKERYSPLHF. The rearrangement links TRBV2 to TRBJ1-6; D gene ambiguous. Germline lookup yields CDR1 SNHLY and CDR2 FYNNEI. The CDR3 has 14 residues. V shed 3 bases and J shed 10 bases, with 13 bases lying between them. The full variable domain, with the rest looked up from reference TRBV2 and TRBJ1-6, is EPEVTQTPSHQVTQMGQEVILRCVPISNHLYFYWYRQILGQKVEFLVSFYNNEISEKSEIFDDQFSVERPDGSNFTLKIRSTKLEDSAMYFCASSDKERYSPLHFGNGTRLTVT.